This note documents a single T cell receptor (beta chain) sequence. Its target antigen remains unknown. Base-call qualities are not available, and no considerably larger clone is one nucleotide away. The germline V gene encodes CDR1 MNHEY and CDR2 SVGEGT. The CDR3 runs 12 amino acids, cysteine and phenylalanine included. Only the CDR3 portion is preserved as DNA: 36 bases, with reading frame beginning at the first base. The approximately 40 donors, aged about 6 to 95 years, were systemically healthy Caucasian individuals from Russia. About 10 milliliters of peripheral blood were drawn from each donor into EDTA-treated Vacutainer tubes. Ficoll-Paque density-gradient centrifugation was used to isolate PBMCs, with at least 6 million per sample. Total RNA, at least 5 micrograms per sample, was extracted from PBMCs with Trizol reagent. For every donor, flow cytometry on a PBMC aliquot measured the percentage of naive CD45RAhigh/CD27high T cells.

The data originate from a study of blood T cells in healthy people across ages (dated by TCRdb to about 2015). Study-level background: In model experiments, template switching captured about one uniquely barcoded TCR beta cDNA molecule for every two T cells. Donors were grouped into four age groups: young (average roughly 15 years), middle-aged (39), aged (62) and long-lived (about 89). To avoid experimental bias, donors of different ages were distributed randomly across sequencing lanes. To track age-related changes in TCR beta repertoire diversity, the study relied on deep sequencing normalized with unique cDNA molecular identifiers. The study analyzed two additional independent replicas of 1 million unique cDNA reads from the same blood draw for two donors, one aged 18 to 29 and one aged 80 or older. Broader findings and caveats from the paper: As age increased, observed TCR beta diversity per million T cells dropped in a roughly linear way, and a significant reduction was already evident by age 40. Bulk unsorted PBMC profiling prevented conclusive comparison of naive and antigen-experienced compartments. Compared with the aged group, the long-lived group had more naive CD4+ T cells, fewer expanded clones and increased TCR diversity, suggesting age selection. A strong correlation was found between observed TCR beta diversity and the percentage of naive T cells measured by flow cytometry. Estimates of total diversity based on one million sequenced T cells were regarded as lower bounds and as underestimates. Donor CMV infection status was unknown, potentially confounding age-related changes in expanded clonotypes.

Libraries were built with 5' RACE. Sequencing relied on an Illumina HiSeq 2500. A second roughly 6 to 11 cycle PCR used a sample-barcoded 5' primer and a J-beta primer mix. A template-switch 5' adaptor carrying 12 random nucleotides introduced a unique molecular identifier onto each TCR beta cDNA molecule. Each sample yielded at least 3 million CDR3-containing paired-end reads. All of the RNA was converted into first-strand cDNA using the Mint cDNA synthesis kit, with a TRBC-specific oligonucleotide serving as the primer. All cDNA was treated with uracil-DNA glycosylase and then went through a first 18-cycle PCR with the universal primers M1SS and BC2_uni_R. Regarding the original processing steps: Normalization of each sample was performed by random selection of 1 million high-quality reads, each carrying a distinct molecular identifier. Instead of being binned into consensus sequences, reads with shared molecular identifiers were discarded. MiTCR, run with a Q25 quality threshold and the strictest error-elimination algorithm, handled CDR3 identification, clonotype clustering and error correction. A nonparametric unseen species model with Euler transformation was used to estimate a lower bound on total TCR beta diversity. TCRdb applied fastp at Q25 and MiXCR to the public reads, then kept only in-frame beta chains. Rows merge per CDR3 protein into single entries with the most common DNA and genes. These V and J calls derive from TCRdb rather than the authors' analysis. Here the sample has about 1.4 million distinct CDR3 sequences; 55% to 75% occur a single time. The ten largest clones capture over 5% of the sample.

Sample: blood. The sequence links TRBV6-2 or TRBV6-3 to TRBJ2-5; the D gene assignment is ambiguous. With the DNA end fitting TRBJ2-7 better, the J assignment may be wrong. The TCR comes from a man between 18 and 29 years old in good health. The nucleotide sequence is TGTGCCAGCAGTAGTCCAGCCTTCGAGCAGTACTTC. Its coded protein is CASSSPAFEQYF.